This T cell receptor beta chain was sequenced for a study of blood T cell repertoires in COVID-19 (dated by TCRdb to the early 2020s). With respect to the entire study: Collaborator samples came from the United States, Italy and Spain and covered acute and convalescent phases of COVID-19. The prospective study material was composed of cDNA or gDNA derived from T cells, B-cell-depleted T cells, or PBMCs. The dataset comprised deeply sampled blood TCRbeta repertoires from subjects exposed to, actively infected with, or recovered from COVID-19. The repertoires were made available in a free public database intended to serve as a resource for research on the immune response to SARS-CoV-2. Samples came from the ongoing ImmuneRACE study (first 160 participants) plus 1,254 subjects from 6 global collaborators. Nearly every sample came with metadata listing a de-identified subject ID, COVID-19 status, age in years and sex. Where available, HLA class I and class II types were obtained from metadata supplied by the sample provider rather than from assay-based typing. Summary of the overall study and its limitations: The amount of clinical and demographic metadata varied by source and participant and was provided uncurated.

Collaborating institutions collected whole blood in K2EDTA tubes following their own protocols. Collaborator samples were shipped for TCRbeta analysis as frozen whole blood, isolated PBMCs, or DNA extracted from either sample type. The immunoSEQ Assay, a bias-controlled multiplex PCR, was used to amplify TCRbeta CDR3 regions from genomic DNA. The paper's processing steps were these. The number of nucleated cells in each sample was estimated from the amplification of reference gene primers within the assay. To quantify the absolute abundance of each unique TCRbeta CDR3 rearrangement, sequence reads were collapsed and filtered. Productive Simpson clonality was computed per sample as the square root of Simpson's diversity index over productive rearrangements. Imported from immuneACCESS, the table was reduced by TCRdb to in-frame sequences with V and J called. These copies leave out some clones; in studies compared against another copy, an unresolved V gene accounts for under half, and the cause of the remainder is not known. V and J calls plus clone size are reproduced from that table; the DNA served to infer D and trimming. The sample contains 250,000 to 350,000 clones, roughly 86% of them found a single time. Over 8% of the sample is in the top ten clones.

In regard to this clone: Which antigen it targets is not known. Nothing much larger sits one base from this clone, and base qualities are not available.

This TCR was recovered from a man aged 18 to 29 with active or convalescent COVID-19. Sequencing input: peripheral blood.

The bases are TGTGCCAGTAGTATCGGCACAGGGGGCGCCTACGAGCAGTACTTC. This translates into CASSIGTGGAYEQYF. This sequence uses TRBV19 and TRBJ2-7; 9 bases in the junction line up with TRBD1. There are 15 amino acids in the CDR3, from cysteine to phenylalanine inclusive. Only CDR3 DNA remains: 45 bases, in frame from the first base. V has 3 bases trimmed and J has 2 bases trimmed; junction bases matching no gene number 5. The germline V gene encodes CDR1 LNHDA and CDR2 SQIVND (reference sequence).